This TCR beta chain was captured in a study of CD8+CD57+ T cells in acquired aplastic anemia. Study overall: Each DNA sample taken from sorted CD4+ and CD8+ cells came to around 2.9 ug on average. The study's findings and limits: Patients and controls shared fewer than 30 CD8+ CDR3 sequences. Researchers reported that CD8+ Simpson's diversity was not significantly different in patients versus controls.

Trimming shortened V by 2 bases and J by 2 bases, and 10 bases separated the two germline ends. Germline V lookup: CDR1 SNHLY, CDR2 FYNNEI. CDR3 length equals 14 residues. With respect to this clonotype: Its specificity is not known.

According to the study, genomic DNA was the template for TCR beta VDJ and CDR3 profiling. TCRdb fed the reads into MiXCR, producing one record per CDR3 protein. The data contain about 180,000 distinct CDR3 sequences, around half of them singletons. The authors sequenced patients whose flow cytometry had shown CD8+CD57+ cell expansion. Patients were therapy-naive when their blood was sampled. Sequenced sample: sorted CD4+, CD8+, or CD8+CD57+ T cells (not recorded which) from PBMCs. V usage is TRBV2 and J usage is TRBJ2-7, with D unclear. This clonotype was sampled from a human donor with aplastic anemia. CDR3 in DNA: TGTGCCAGCAGTGAAATGGACGCTACCTACGAGCAGTACTTC. It yields the protein CASSEMDATYEQYF.